This T cell receptor (beta chain) was documented in a study of shared clonotypes between healthy human individuals. Regarding the study as a whole: Non-shared clonotypes displayed generation probabilities falling below those of clonotypes present in all four donors. It was observed that approximately 5% of naive CD4 clonotypes were shared across a handful of donors.

Positively selected for CCR7, the CD45RO-negative cells used as naive CD8 cells excluded terminally differentiated effector memory CD45RA+ cells. Healthy HIV-negative adults without recent acute infections or vaccinations served as donors. At the deep level, the assay was run. The protocol was immunoSEQ multiplex PCR, while the TCRdb copy is restricted to in-frame clones and leaves out a portion. Altogether 2 million to 2.5 million clones are present, under 95% being singletons, with the ten largest covering 1.7%. Concerning this clone itself: Its antigen is as yet unknown.

Trimming shortened V by 6 bases and J by 0 bases, and 18 bases separated the two germline ends. The CDR3 is 16 residues long. Germline V gene data show CDR1 as MDHEN and CDR2 as SYDVKM. The material sequenced was naive CD8+ T cells from PBMCs. This sequence originates from a man younger than 35 in good health. Some clones in this sample may be carry-over from other donors' samples. This chain links TRBV28 with TRBJ2-7, with D tentatively TRBD2 (6 bases). CDR3 residues: CASSLMRDLASYEQYF. The CDR3 coding sequence is TGTGCCAGCAGCCTTATGCGGGACTTGGCCTCCTACGAGCAGTACTTC. Looking up the rest from reference TRBV28 and TRBJ2-7 gives the full variable domain: DVKVTQSSRYLVKRTGEKVFLECVQDMDHENMFWYRQDPGLGLRLIYFSYDVKMKEKGDIPEGYSVSREKKERFSLILESASTNQTSMYLCASSLMRDLASYEQYFGPGTRLTVT.